One sample yielded the 5 T cell receptor beta chains listed below, sequenced in a study of Ad26.COV2.S vaccination and SARS-CoV-2 variants. Treatment of the sample: about 20 received Ad26.COV2.S at low or high dose, single or two shots; 5 received placebo; per-sample allocation not given. The samples date from day 63 after the first vaccine or placebo injection. Using immunoSEQ multiplex PCR, the repertoire was profiled, and TCRdb retains in-frame clones only, with some absent. The data hold about 350,000 clones, with 75% to 90% observed a single time. The sample consisted of peripheral blood, taken in a trial of Ad26.COV2.S vaccine versus placebo. These receptors all stem from a person aged 18-60 years who received the Ad26.COV2.S COVID-19 vaccine or a placebo.

The rearrangement joins TRBV6-4 to TRBJ2-1; TRBD1 agrees at 8 bases. J gave up 9 bases and V 3 bases, and 10 bases lay outside the gene matches. CDR3 size: 15 residues. The V gene's germline CDR1 is MRHNA and CDR2 SNTAGT. The CDR3 bases are TGTGCCAGCAGTGAGCCGGGACAGGCTGAGGCTGAGCAGTTCTTC. Its protein product is CASSEPGQAEAEQFF.

The rearrangement joins TRBV3-1 (or the pseudogene TRBV3-2) to TRBJ1-3; D remains ambiguous. This CDR3 has 19 residues. V was pared by 3 bases and J by 0 bases, with 21 bases between. CDR1 LGHDT and CDR2 YNNKEL come from the germline V gene (reference sequence). The DNA for the CDR3 is TGTGCCAGCAGCCATGGTACTTTCCGGGGTGGCGACTCTGGAAACACCATATATTTT. This sequence encodes CASSHGTFRGGDSGNTIYF.

V is TRBV6-6 and J is TRBJ1-6; 7 nucleotides agree with TRBD1. This CDR3 has 17 residues. J lost 5 bases, V lost 5 bases, and 12 bases had no gene match. Looked up from germline, CDR1 is MNHNY and CDR2 is SVGAGI (reference sequence). DNA of the CDR3: TGTGCCAGCAGTCGACTCCTTTCGACAGGGAATAATTCACCCCTCCACTTT. It yields the protein CASSRLLSTGNNSPLHF.

The V and J genes are TRBV7-8 and TRBJ1-5; 8 nucleotides match TRBD1. From germline, CDR1 is SGHVS and CDR2 FQNEAQ. This CDR3 comprises 16 residues. J gave up 6 bases and V 3 bases, and 10 bases lay outside the gene matches. CDR3 nucleotides: TGTGCCAGCAGCTTGCCGTCCGGACAGGGTAGTCAGCCCCAGCATTTT. Translation: CASSLPSGQGSQPQHF.

This chain joins TRBV24-1 and TRBJ2-5, with 7 nucleotides matching TRBD2. V lost 3 bases, J lost 0 bases, and 0 bases stayed unmatched. CDR1 is KGHDR, CDR2 SFDVKD, per germline. The CDR3 is 14 residues long. The CDR3 region is CATSDSGNQETQYF. For the CDR3, the DNA is TGTGCCACCAGTGATAGCGGGAACCAAGAGACCCAGTACTTC.